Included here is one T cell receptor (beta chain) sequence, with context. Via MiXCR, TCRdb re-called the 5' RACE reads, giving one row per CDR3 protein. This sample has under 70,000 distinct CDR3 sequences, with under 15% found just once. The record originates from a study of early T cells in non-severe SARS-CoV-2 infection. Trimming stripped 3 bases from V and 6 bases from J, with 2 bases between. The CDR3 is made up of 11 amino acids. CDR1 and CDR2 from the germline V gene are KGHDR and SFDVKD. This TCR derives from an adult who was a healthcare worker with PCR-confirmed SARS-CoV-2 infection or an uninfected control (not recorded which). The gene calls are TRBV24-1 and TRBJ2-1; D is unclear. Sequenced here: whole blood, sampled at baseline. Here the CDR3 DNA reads TGTGCCACCAGTGATCGCAATGAGCAGTTCTTC. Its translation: CATSDRNEQFF.